This passage covers 7 T cell receptor beta chains from one sample sequenced in a study of T cells in Graves' hyperthyroidism and ophthalmopathy (dated by TCRdb to about 2019). The method behind the library was multiplex PCR. The sequencer listed for this sample is Illumina HiSeq 2000. Amplification of TCR beta CDR3 regions was carried out from RNA transcripts. For the first round of RT-PCR on the TCR CDR3, the HTBI primer set was used together with the Qiagen OneStep RT-PCR kit. TCRdb passed the public sequencing reads through fastp at Q25 and MiXCR, retaining productive beta sequences. Records with the same CDR3 protein are collapsed into one entry carrying the most frequent genes and DNA. For this sample there are 610,000 or so distinct CDR3 sequences; around 42% appear just once. About 7.8% of the sample belongs to the ten largest clones. Sequencing input: peripheral blood or thyroid tissue (not recorded which). The source is a woman aged 18-35 years with Graves' hyperthyroidism.

This clonotype occurred many times. This chain connects TRBV20-1 to TRBJ2-7; possibly TRBD2 for D (6 bases). Germline V lookup: CDR1 DFQATT, CDR2 SNEGSKA (reference sequence). This CDR3 is built from 13 residues. V was shortened by 6 bases and J by 2 bases, with 14 bases between the two germline ends. The CDR3 region is CSAPREPTYEQYF. As DNA, the CDR3 is TGCAGTGCCCCACGGGAGCCCACCTACGAGCAGTACTTC.

This clonotype has only a few counts. Its ends do not fully match the called genes, so a read error is possible. V and J are TRBV7-2 and TRBJ2-7, with TRBD2 matching 9 bases. The CDR3 runs 19 residues. CDR1 is SGHTA and CDR2 is FQGNSA in the germline V gene. The CDR3 sequence: CASSLGGLAPRWPLYERYF. In DNA, the CDR3 is TGTGCCAGCAGCTTGGGGGGACTAGCACCCCGGTGGCCCCTTTACGAGCGGTACTTC.

The V call is TRBV2, the J call TRBJ1-4; D remains unclear. The CDR3 is 15 residues long. Germline CDR1 and CDR2: SNHLY and FYNNEI. V shed 4 bases and J shed 3 bases, with 12 bases lying between them. The CDR3 coding sequence is TGTGCCAGCAGTGTGGCGGGCGCGGCTAATGAAAAACTGTTTTTT. Translation: CASSVAGAANEKLFF.

This clonotype turned up a few times. V is TRBV29-1 and J is TRBJ2-1; 9 bases are shared with TRBD2. Trimming removed 8 bases from V and 3 bases from J; junction bases left unmatched: 23. The germline V gene has CDR1 SQVTM and CDR2 ANQGSEA. This CDR3 has 19 amino acids. This CDR3 is CSIGGASGTTLRNYNEQFF. The CDR3 nucleotides read TGCAGCATTGGGGGGGCTAGCGGGACCACACTACGAAACTACAATGAGCAGTTCTTC.

Of note for this clonotype: With a much larger clone just one base away, this may be a read error. The CDR3 is CSARNSPALVMQYF. CDR3 DNA sequence: TGCAGTGCTAGGAACTCCCCCGCTTTGGTTATGCAGTATTTT. The chain is built from TRBV20-1 and TRBJ2-3; D is ambiguous. CDR3 size: 14 residues. The V and J ends lost 3 bases and 11 bases respectively, with 21 bases between them. Germline CDR1 and CDR2: DFQATT and SNEGSKA (reference sequence).

This clonotype was detected only once. This chain uses TRBV10-1 with TRBJ2-7; 9 nucleotides agree with TRBD1. The CDR3 extends over 15 amino acids. J was trimmed by 2 bases and V by 6 bases; bases with no gene match: 8. The germline gives CDR1 WNHNN, CDR2 SYGVQD (reference sequence). The CDR3 spells CASSPQDRGPYEQYF. The DNA of the CDR3 is TGCGCCAGCAGCCCGCAGGACAGGGGACCCTACGAGCAGTACTTC.

The CDR3 region is CASSYGLAGVETQYF. In DNA form, the CDR3 reads TGTGCCAGCAGCTACGGACTAGCGGGAGTTGAGACCCAGTACTTC. The chain carries TRBV5-8 and TRBJ2-5; the match to TRBD2 covers 13 bases. Looked up from germline, CDR1 is SGHTS and CDR2 is YDEGEE. The CDR3 sequence is 15 residues long. Trimming at V came to 3 bases and at J to 5 bases, leaving 4 bases not matched to a gene.